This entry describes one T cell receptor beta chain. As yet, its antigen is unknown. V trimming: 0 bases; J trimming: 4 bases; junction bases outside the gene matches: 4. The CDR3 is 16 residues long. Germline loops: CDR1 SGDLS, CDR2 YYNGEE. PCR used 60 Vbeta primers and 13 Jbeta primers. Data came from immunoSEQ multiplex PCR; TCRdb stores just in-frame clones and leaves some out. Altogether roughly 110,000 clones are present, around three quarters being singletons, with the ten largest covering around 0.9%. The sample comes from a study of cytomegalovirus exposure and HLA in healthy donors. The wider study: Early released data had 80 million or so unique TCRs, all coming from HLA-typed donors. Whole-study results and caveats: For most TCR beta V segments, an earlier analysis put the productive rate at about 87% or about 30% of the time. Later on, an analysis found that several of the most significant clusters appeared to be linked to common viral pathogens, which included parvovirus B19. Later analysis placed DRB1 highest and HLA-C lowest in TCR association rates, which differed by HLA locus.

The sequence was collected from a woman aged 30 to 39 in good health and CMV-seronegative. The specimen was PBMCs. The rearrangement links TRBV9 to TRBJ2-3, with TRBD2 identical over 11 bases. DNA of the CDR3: TGTGCCAGCAGCGTAGAGGGACTAGCGGTCCCAGATACGCAGTATTTT. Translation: CASSVEGLAVPDTQYF.